Following are 18 T cell receptor beta chains from one sample sequenced in a study of cytomegalovirus exposure and HLA in healthy donors. Profiling relied on immunoSEQ multiplex PCR, and the TCRdb table lists in-frame clones only, not all of them. The sample holds 150,000 or so clones; roughly 87% are singletons and the top ten take over 9%. Sequencing input: PBMCs. The receptors were sampled from a woman younger than 35 in good health and CMV-seropositive.

The V and J genes are TRBV28 and TRBJ1-2; a possible D gene is TRBD1 (6 bases). V was clipped by 11 bases and J by 4 bases, with 17 bases between them. The CDR3 totals 13 residues. Germline V gene data show CDR1 as MDHEN and CDR2 as SYDVKM. For the CDR3, the DNA is TGTGCCGCTCGGGCAGGGGAGATCTATGGCTACACCTTC. Encoded protein: CAARAGEIYGYTF.

The rearrangement joins TRBV11-2 to TRBJ1-1; a weak D match, TRBD1 (5 bases). Trimming removed 0 bases from V and 9 bases from J, with 20 bases in between. Germline V CDR1 and CDR2: SGHAT, FQNNGV. The CDR3 loop spans 16 amino acids. This CDR3 is CASSLDSFQGALKAFF. DNA of the CDR3: TGTGCCAGCAGCTTAGATTCTTTTCAGGGTGCGCTTAAAGCTTTCTTT.

This chain connects TRBV28 to TRBJ2-3; TRBD2 matches at 7 bases. Germline V lookup: CDR1 MDHEN, CDR2 SYDVKM. The trim removed 7 bases at V and 2 bases at J, leaving 6 bases unmatched. The CDR3 covers 14 residues. The CDR3 is CASKDGGYTDTQYF. The CDR3 DNA is TGTGCCAGCAAGGACGGGGGGTACACAGATACGCAGTATTTT.

This clone was recorded a few times. V is TRBV6-5 and J is TRBJ2-2; 7 nucleotides agree with TRBD2. V shed 6 bases, J shed 5 bases, and the junction held 9 bases outside the gene matches. This CDR3 has 15 amino acids. Germline-derived CDR1 and CDR2 are MNHEY and SVGAGI. For the CDR3, the DNA is TGTGCCAGCAGCCTGCCGGGGGGAATTACCGGGGAGCTGTTTTTT. It specifies CASSLPGGITGELFF.

The J gene is TRBJ2-1, the V gene TRBV6-5, with no clear D. The germline V gene encodes CDR1 MNHEY and CDR2 SVGAGI. The CDR3 consists of 14 residues. V was cut by 2 bases and J by 2 bases, with 7 bases left in between. CDR3 in amino acids: CASSYRSPYNEQFF. CDR3 nucleotide sequence: TGTGCCAGCAGTTACAGGAGCCCCTACAATGAGCAGTTCTTC.

The gene calls are TRBV4-2 and TRBJ1-4; 10 nucleotides align to TRBD1. V dropped 1 base and J dropped 5; count of bases not matched to a gene: 4. This CDR3 is built from 16 residues. Germline V gene lookup returns CDR1 LGHNA and CDR2 YNFKEQ. CDR3 sequence: CASSQGQGARNEKLFF. In nucleotides, the CDR3 is TGTGCCAGCAGCCAAGGACAGGGGGCGCGGAATGAAAAACTGTTTTTT.

The gene calls are TRBV5-1 and TRBJ2-3; 13 bases align to TRBD2. The trim removed 5 bases at V and 4 bases at J, leaving 4 bases unmatched. The CDR3 loop spans 15 amino acids. The germline gives CDR1 SGHRS, CDR2 YFSETQ. CDR3 nucleotide sequence: TGCGCCAGCAGTCGGACTAGCGGGGGTGCAGATACGCAGTATTTT. Protein: CASSRTSGGADTQYF.

The chain employs TRBV28 and TRBJ2-7; TRBD2 matches at 16 bases. The CDR3 spans 14 residues. The V gene's germline CDR1 is MDHEN and CDR2 SYDVKM. After removal of 6 bases from V and 7 bases from J, the junction contained 3 bases not matched to a gene. CDR3 residues: CASRQGLAGGEQYF. CDR3 DNA: TGTGCCAGCAGGCAGGGACTAGCGGGGGGGGAGCAGTACTTC. Combining the CDR3 with reference TRBV28 and TRBJ2-7 gives the whole variable domain DVKVTQSSRYLVKRTGEKVFLECVQDMDHENMFWYRQDPGLGLRLIYFSYDVKMKEKGDIPEGYSVSREKKERFSLILESASTNQTSMYLCASRQGLAGGEQYFGPGTRLTVT.

The V call is TRBV5-4, the J call TRBJ2-7; the match to TRBD2 covers 8 bases. With V trimmed by 4 bases and J by 0 bases, 6 bases remained unmatched. Germline V CDR1 and CDR2: SGHNT, YYREEE (reference sequence). The CDR3 runs to 15 residues. In DNA, the CDR3 is TGTGCCAGCAGCCCCGGGGGGGGGTACTCCTACGAGCAGTACTTC. Its translation is CASSPGGGYSYEQYF.

This rearrangement joins TRBV7-9 to TRBJ1-2; no clear D. The length of the CDR3 is 11 residues. Per the germline V gene, CDR1 is SEHNR and CDR2 is FQNEAQ (reference sequence). The V and J ends lost 3 bases and 6 bases respectively, with 5 bases between them. The DNA for the CDR3 is TGTGCCAGCAGCTTTTCTGATGGCTACACCTTC. Its translation is CASSFSDGYTF. Full variable domain (outside the CDR3, taken from reference TRBV7-9 and TRBJ1-2): DTGVSQNPRHKITKRGQNVTFRCDPISEHNRLYWYRQTLGQGPEFLTYFQNEAQLEKSRLLSDRFSAERPKGSFSTLEIQRTEQGDSAMYLCASSFSDGYTFGSGTRLTVV.

The chain employs TRBV6-6 and TRBJ2-7, with D possibly TRBD2 on 5 matching bases. The germline gives CDR1 MNHNY, CDR2 SVGAGI (reference sequence). V lost 2 bases, J lost 1 base, and 15 bases lay in between. This CDR3 has 16 residues. CDR3 loop: CASSYLWTLVSYEQYF. The CDR3 DNA reads TGTGCCAGCAGTTACCTTTGGACTCTAGTGTCCTACGAGCAGTACTTC.

This chain links TRBV7-8 with TRBJ2-7, with TRBD1 matching over 7 bases. CDR3 length equals 14 residues. The J segment lost 2 bases and the V segment lost 3 bases, leaving 4 bases of the junction unmatched. From germline, CDR1 is SGHVS and CDR2 FQNEAQ. The CDR3 region has the DNA TGTGCCAGCAGCTTGACCGGACAGGCCTACGAGCAGTACTTC. Translated: CASSLTGQAYEQYF.

The chain is built from TRBV18 and TRBJ2-7; D call uncertain. V lost 6 bases, J lost 2 bases, and 23 bases lay in between. The V gene's germline CDR1 is KGHSH and CDR2 LQKENI. CDR3 size: 17 residues. Written as DNA, the CDR3 is TGTGCCAGCTCCCTAGGCGTCACAAGGTTGATGGCCTACGAGCAGTACTTC. Amino acid sequence: CASSLGVTRLMAYEQYF.

The genes are TRBV28 and TRBJ1-1; TRBD1 agrees at 8 bases. This CDR3 has 14 amino acids. Germline CDR1 and CDR2: MDHEN and SYDVKM. V lost 7 bases to trimming and J lost 5 bases; unmatched junction nucleotides: 9. The CDR3 protein is CASTTGQGQTEAFF. The DNA of the CDR3 is TGTGCCAGCACCACCGGACAGGGTCAAACTGAAGCTTTCTTT. Full variable domain (rest looked up from reference TRBV28 and TRBJ1-1): DVKVTQSSRYLVKRTGEKVFLECVQDMDHENMFWYRQDPGLGLRLIYFSYDVKMKEKGDIPEGYSVSREKKERFSLILESASTNQTSMYLCASTTGQGQTEAFFGQGTRLTVV.

J is TRBJ2-3 and V is TRBV7-2; 9 bases line up with TRBD2. This CDR3 comprises 15 residues. With 4 bases clipped from V and 7 bases from J, the junction kept 9 bases outside the gene matches. The germline V gene encodes CDR1 SGHTA and CDR2 FQGNSA. The CDR3 region has the DNA TGTGCCAGCAGCTCCCGTGGCGGGGGGGCGAATACGCAGTATTTT. It yields the protein CASSSRGGGANTQYF.

The chain carries TRBV4-3 and TRBJ2-7; a weak D match, TRBD2 (5 bases). The CDR3 has 15 residues. Germline values: CDR1 LGHNA, CDR2 YSLEER. V was trimmed by 2 bases and J by 2 bases, leaving 13 bases between them. CDR3 residues: CASSQMRASPYEQYF. The CDR3 DNA reads as TGCGCCAGCAGCCAAATGAGGGCCTCACCCTACGAGCAGTACTTC.

The CDR3 DNA sequence: TGTGCCAGCAGCCGGACAGGGGGCTTCAATCAGCCCCAGCATTTT. Its protein product is CASSRTGGFNQPQHF. This chain uses TRBV5-6 with TRBJ1-5; TRBD1 matches 11 bases. This CDR3 has 15 residues. Unmatched junction bases numbered 3, after V lost 4 bases and J lost 3 bases. Germline V gives CDR1 SGHDT, CDR2 YYEEEE. Full variable domain (missing parts from reference TRBV5-6 and TRBJ1-5): DAGVTQSPTHLIKTRGQQVTLRCSPKSGHDTVSWYQQALGQGPQFIFQYYEEEERQRGNFPDRFSGHQFPNYSSELNVNALLLGDSALYLCASSRTGGFNQPQHFGDGTRLSIL.

This chain uses TRBV4-1 with TRBJ2-5; D not certain. The CDR3 has 16 amino acids. Per the germline V gene, CDR1 is MGHRA and CDR2 is YSYEKL. Trimming cost V 2 bases and J 5 bases, with 18 bases left between them. CDR3 sequence reads: CASSQFSQVLSETQYF. CDR3 nucleotide sequence: TGCGCCAGCAGCCAATTCTCTCAGGTCCTTTCGGAGACCCAGTACTTC.